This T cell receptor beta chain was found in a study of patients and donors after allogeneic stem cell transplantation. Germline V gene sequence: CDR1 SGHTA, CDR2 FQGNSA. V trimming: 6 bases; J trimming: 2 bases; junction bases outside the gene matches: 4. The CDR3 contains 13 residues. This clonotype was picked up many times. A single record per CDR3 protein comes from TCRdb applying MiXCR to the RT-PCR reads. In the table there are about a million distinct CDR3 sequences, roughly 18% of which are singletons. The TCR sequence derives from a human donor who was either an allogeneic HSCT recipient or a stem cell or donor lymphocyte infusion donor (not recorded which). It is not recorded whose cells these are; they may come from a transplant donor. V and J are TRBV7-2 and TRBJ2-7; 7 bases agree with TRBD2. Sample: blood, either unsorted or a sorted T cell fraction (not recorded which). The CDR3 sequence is CASSLTSTYEQYF. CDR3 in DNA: TGTGCCAGCAGTCTGACTAGCACCTACGAGCAGTACTTC.